This is a list of T cell receptor beta chains from one sample in a study of T cells in Graves' hyperthyroidism and ophthalmopathy. TCRdb re-analysed the multiplex PCR reads in MiXCR, keeping a single row per CDR3 protein. This table holds around 580,000 distinct CDR3 sequences, roughly 50% found once. Sample: peripheral blood or thyroid tissue (not recorded which). The receptors were gathered from a woman aged 18-30 years with Graves' hyperthyroidism. Each CDR3 is given with its conserved first and last residue. Fields, in order: V gene, J gene, D gene, clone size, CDR3 DNA, CDR3 protein. D genes are given only for firm matches. Expanded clones are given a class, and other clones once, few, many or no size at all.

v_gene: TRBV2
j_gene: TRBJ1-6
d_gene: -
abundance: many
CDR3nt: TGTGCCAGCAGTGGAGGATTCAATTCACCCCTCCACTTT
CDR3aa: CASSGGFNSPLHF

v_gene: TRBV5-8
j_gene: TRBJ2-7
d_gene: TRBD2
abundance: many
CDR3nt: TGTGCCAGCAGCGGGCGGGGGTCCTACGAGCAGTACTTC
CDR3aa: CASSGRGSYEQYF

v_gene: TRBV12-3/TRBV12-4
j_gene: TRBJ1-1
d_gene: -
abundance: many
CDR3nt: TGTGCCAGCAGCCAACAGTCCCCGAACACTGAAGCTTTCTTT
CDR3aa: CASSQQSPNTEAFF

v_gene: TRBV3-1
j_gene: TRBJ1-1
d_gene: -
abundance: many
CDR3nt: TGTGCCAGCAGCCCCCCGTCGGCTGGGTTGACTGAAGCTTTCTTT
CDR3aa: CASSPPSAGLTEAFF

v_gene: TRBV25-1
j_gene: TRBJ2-2
d_gene: -
abundance: many
CDR3nt: TGTGCCAGCAGTGGTTGGGAAGGGACGACCGGGGAGCTGTTTTTT
CDR3aa: CASSGWEGTTGELFF

v_gene: TRBV2
j_gene: TRBJ1-1
d_gene: -
abundance: -
CDR3nt: TGTGCTAGAGATCCATACAGGGACACTGAAGCTTTCTTT
CDR3aa: CARDPYRDTEAFF

v_gene: TRBV20-1
j_gene: TRBJ1-1
d_gene: -
abundance: -
CDR3nt: TGCAGTGCTAGCTCCCAGGGGCAAGCTTTCTTT
CDR3aa: CSASSQGQAFF

v_gene: TRBV10-1
j_gene: TRBJ2-5
d_gene: TRBD2
abundance: -
CDR3nt: TGCGCCAGCAGGGAGGGCGGGAGGCCTCAAGAGACCCAGTACTTC
CDR3aa: CASREGGRPQETQYF

v_gene: TRBV15
j_gene: TRBJ1-1
d_gene: -
abundance: many
CDR3nt: TGTGCCACTACGGCGGGGGAGAACACTGAAGCTTTCTTT
CDR3aa: CATTAGENTEAFF

v_gene: TRBV12-5
j_gene: TRBJ2-7
d_gene: TRBD1
abundance: many
CDR3nt: TGTGCTAGTGGTTTGGCCTCCGTTCACAGGGGACCCTACGAGCAGTACTTC
CDR3aa: CASGLASVHRGPYEQYF

v_gene: TRBV7-9
j_gene: TRBJ2-2
d_gene: TRBD2
abundance: many
CDR3nt: TGTGCCAGCAAAGAGCGGGAGACCTTCTCCGGGGAGCTGTTTTTT
CDR3aa: CASKERETFSGELFF

v_gene: TRBV9
j_gene: TRBJ1-3
d_gene: -
abundance: -
CDR3nt: TGTGCCAGCAGCCCGTCGGCGAGGGGGGACACCATATATTTT
CDR3aa: CASSPSARGDTIYF

v_gene: TRBV9
j_gene: TRBJ2-6
d_gene: -
abundance: many
CDR3nt: TGTGCCAGCAGCCCTCAGTTCTCTGGGGCCAACGTCCTGACTTTC
CDR3aa: CASSPQFSGANVLTF

v_gene: TRBV12-3/TRBV12-4
j_gene: TRBJ2-2
d_gene: TRBD2
abundance: -
CDR3nt: TGTGCCAGCAGGCGACGAGCGGGAACCGGGGAGCTGTTTTTT
CDR3aa: CASRRRAGTGELFF

v_gene: TRBV20-1
j_gene: TRBJ2-7
d_gene: TRBD1
abundance: -
CDR3nt: TGCAGTGCTAGAGGACAGGGGGGACCCTCGCGGTACGAGCAGTACTTC
CDR3aa: CSARGQGGPSRYEQYF

v_gene: TRBV29-1
j_gene: TRBJ2-7
d_gene: TRBD2
abundance: -
CDR3nt: TGCAGCGTTAAGGGGTCAGGGAGGGCTGTGGACTACGAGCAGTACTTC
CDR3aa: CSVKGSGRAVDYEQYF

v_gene: TRBV9
j_gene: TRBJ2-5
d_gene: TRBD2
abundance: few
CDR3nt: TGTGCCAGCAGCCACCTTGGGGGAGGGCTTGAGACCCAGTACTTC
CDR3aa: CASSHLGGGLETQYF

v_gene: TRBV7-9
j_gene: TRBJ1-1
d_gene: -
abundance: many
CDR3nt: TGTGCCAGCATCCCCTCCCGGTTCTTGAACACTGAAGCTTTCTTT
CDR3aa: CASIPSRFLNTEAFF

v_gene: TRBV6-6
j_gene: TRBJ1-1
d_gene: -
abundance: many
CDR3nt: TGTGCCAGCAGTTACGGAAGGGCGACTAACACTGAAGCTTTCTTT
CDR3aa: CASSYGRATNTEAFF

v_gene: TRBV6-2/TRBV6-3
j_gene: TRBJ1-1
d_gene: -
abundance: -
CDR3nt: TGTGCCAGCAGTCACGGGGTCTACAGCACTGAAGCTTTCTTT
CDR3aa: CASSHGVYSTEAFF

v_gene: TRBV10-2
j_gene: TRBJ1-2
d_gene: TRBD1
abundance: many
CDR3nt: TGCGCCAGCAGTGGTCACAGGGGACAGGGCTCAGATGGCTACACCTTC
CDR3aa: CASSGHRGQGSDGYTF

v_gene: TRBV7-6
j_gene: TRBJ2-2
d_gene: -
abundance: many
CDR3nt: TGTGCCAGCAGCCGTTCGAGCGGGCCGAACACCGGGGAGCTGTTTTTT
CDR3aa: CASSRSSGPNTGELFF

v_gene: TRBV2
j_gene: TRBJ2-2
d_gene: -
abundance: -
CDR3nt: TGTGCCAGCAGTGCTAGAGCCGGCGGGACAGCGAACACCGGGGAGTTGTTTTTT
CDR3aa: CASSARAGGTANTGELFF

v_gene: TRBV12-3/TRBV12-4
j_gene: TRBJ1-6
d_gene: TRBD1
abundance: many
CDR3nt: TGTGCCAGCAGTGGACAGGATTCACCCCTCCACTTT
CDR3aa: CASSGQDSPLHF